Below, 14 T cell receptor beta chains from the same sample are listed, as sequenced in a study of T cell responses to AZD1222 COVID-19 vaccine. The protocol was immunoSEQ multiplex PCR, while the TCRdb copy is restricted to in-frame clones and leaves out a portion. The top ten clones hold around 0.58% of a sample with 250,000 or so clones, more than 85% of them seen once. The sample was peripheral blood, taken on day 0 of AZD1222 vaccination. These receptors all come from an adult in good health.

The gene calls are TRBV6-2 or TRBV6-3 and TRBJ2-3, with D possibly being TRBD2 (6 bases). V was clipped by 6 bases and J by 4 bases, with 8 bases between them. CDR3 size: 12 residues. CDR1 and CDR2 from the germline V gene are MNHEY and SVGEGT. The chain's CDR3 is CASSGTSDTQYF. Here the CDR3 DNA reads TGTGCCAGCAGCGGGACTTCAGATACGCAGTATTTT.

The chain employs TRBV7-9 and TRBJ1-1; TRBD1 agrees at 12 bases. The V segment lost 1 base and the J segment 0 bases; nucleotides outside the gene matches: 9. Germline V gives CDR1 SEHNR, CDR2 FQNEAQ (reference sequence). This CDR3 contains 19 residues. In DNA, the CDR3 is TGTGCCAGCAGCTTAGATCCCGGGACAGGGGGCTCGATGAACACTGAAGCTTTCTTT. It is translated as CASSLDPGTGGSMNTEAFF.

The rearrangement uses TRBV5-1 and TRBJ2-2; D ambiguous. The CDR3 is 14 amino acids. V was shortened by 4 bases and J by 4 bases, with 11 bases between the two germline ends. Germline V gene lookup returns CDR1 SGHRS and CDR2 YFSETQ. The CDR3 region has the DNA TGCGCCAGCAGCCGAGAAGGGCTCACCGGGGAGCTGTTTTTT. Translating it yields CASSREGLTGELFF. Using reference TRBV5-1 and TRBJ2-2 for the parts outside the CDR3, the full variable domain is KAGVTQTPRYLIKTRGQQVTLSCSPISGHRSVSWYQQTPGQGLQFLFEYFSETQRNKGNFPGRFSGRQFSNSRSEMNVSTLELGDSALYLCASSREGLTGELFFGEGSRLTVL.

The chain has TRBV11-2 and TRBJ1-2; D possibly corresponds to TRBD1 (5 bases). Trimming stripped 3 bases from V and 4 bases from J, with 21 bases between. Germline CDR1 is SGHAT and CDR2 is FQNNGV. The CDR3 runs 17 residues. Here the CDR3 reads CASSFGDSEGVFYGYTF. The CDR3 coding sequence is TGTGCCAGCAGCTTCGGAGACAGTGAGGGTGTGTTCTATGGCTACACCTTC.

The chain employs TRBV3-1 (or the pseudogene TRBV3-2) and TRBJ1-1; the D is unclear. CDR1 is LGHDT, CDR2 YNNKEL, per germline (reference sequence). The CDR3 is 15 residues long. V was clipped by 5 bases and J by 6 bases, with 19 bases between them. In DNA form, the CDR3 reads TGTGCCAGCAGCTACATAGCCCGGGGAGTCGCTGAAGCTTTCTTT. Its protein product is CASSYIARGVAEAFF.

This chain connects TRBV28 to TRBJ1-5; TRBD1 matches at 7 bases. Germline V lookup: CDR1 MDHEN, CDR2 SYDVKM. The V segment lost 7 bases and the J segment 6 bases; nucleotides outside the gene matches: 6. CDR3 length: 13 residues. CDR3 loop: CASTQGGGQPQHF. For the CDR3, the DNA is TGTGCCAGCACCCAGGGGGGAGGTCAGCCCCAGCATTTT.

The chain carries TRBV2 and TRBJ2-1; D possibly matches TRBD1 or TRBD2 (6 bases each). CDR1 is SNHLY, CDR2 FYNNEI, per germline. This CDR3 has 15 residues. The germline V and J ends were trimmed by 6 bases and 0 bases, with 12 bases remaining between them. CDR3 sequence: CASSPGGLSYNEQFF. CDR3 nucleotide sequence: TGTGCCAGCAGCCCCGGGGGCCTCTCCTACAATGAGCAGTTCTTC.

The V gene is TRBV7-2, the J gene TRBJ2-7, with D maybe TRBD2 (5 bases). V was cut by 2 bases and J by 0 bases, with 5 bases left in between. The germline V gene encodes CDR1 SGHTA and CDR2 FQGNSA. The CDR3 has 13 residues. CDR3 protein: CASSLRDSYEQYF. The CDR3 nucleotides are TGTGCCAGCAGCTTACGGGACTCCTACGAGCAGTACTTC.

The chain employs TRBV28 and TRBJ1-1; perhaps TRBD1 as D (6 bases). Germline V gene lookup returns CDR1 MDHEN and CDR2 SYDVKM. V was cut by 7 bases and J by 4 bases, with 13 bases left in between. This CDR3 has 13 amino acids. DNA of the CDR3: TGTGCCAGCATTCTCCTAGGGGGCACTGAAGCTTTCTTT. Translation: CASILLGGTEAFF.

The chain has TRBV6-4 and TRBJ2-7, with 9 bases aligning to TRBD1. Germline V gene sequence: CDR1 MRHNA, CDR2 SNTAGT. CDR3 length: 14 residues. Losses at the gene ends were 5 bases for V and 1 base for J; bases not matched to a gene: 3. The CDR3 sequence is CASSPDRGSYEQYF. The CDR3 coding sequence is TGTGCCAGCAGTCCCGACAGGGGGTCCTACGAGCAGTACTTC.

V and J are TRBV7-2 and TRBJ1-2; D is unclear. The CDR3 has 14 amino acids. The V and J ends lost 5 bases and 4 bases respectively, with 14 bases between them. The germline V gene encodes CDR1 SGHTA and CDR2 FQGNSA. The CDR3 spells CASSPGRLIYGYTF. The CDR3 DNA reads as TGTGCCAGCAGCCCCGGGCGACTAATCTATGGCTACACCTTC.

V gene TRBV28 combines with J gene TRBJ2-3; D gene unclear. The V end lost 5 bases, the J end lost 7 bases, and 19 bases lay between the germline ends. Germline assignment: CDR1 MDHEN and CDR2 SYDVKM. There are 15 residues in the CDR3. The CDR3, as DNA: TGTGCCAGCAGTCGCACAGAGTTTGTATTCAATACGCAGTATTTT. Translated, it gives CASSRTEFVFNTQYF.

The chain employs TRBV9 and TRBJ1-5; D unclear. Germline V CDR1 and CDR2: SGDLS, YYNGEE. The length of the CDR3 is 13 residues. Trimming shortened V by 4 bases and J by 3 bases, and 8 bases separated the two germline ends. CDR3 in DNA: TGTGCCAGCAGCCCGGGGATCAATCAGCCCCAGCATTTT. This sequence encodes CASSPGINQPQHF.

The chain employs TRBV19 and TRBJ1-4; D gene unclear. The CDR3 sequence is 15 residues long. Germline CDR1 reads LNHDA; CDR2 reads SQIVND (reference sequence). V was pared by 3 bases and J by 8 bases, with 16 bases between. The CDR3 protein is CASSMVPNPREKLFF. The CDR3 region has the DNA TGTGCCAGTAGTATGGTCCCCAACCCACGGGAAAAACTGTTTTTT.